This T cell receptor (beta chain) was sequenced for a study of blood T cell repertoires in COVID-19 (dated by TCRdb to about 2020). For the wider study: The collaborator samples originated in the United States, Italy and Spain and spanned the acute and convalescent phases of COVID-19. The prospective study material was composed of cDNA or gDNA derived from T cells, B-cell-depleted T cells, or PBMCs. Deeply sampled blood TCRbeta repertoires from subjects exposed to, actively infected with, or recovered from COVID-19 were included in the dataset. The repertoires were released in a freely available public database intended as a resource for research on the immune response to SARS-CoV-2. Samples were obtained from the ongoing ImmuneRACE study (first 160 participants) and from about 1,300 subjects provided by 6 global collaborators. Nearly every sample came with metadata listing a de-identified subject ID, COVID-19 status, age in years and sex. HLA class I and class II types, where available, came from metadata supplied by the sample provider rather than from assay-based typing.

TCRbeta CDR3 regions were amplified from genomic DNA by means of the immunoSEQ Assay, a bias-controlled multiplex PCR. Under the source paper's analysis protocol: Within the assay, amplification of reference gene primers was used to estimate how many nucleated cells each sample contained. Sequence reads were collapsed and filtered to measure the absolute abundance of every unique TCRbeta CDR3 rearrangement. For each sample, productive Simpson clonality was calculated as the square root of Simpson's diversity index over productive rearrangements. The table was pulled from immuneACCESS by TCRdb, which kept in-frame rearrangements only. Such tables lose some clones; where checked, under half of the loss comes from unresolved V genes, and the rest has no known cause. D and trimming come from the DNA, and the V and J calls and clone size come from that table. This sample comprises more than 200,000 clones, around four fifths of them detected only once. Jointly, the top ten make up around 2.6% of the sample.

The collaborating institutions used their own protocols to collect whole blood in K2EDTA tubes. For TCRbeta analysis, collaborators shipped samples in one of three forms: frozen whole blood, isolated PBMCs, or DNA extracted from either of those sample types. Comment on this clone: This clone's antigen is unknown. No quality values exist for individual bases; no much larger clone is one base distant.

Overall results and qualifications from the work: How much clinical and demographic metadata was included differed by source and by participant, and the metadata was provided uncurated.

Material for sequencing was peripheral blood. This clonotype originated in a woman aged 70-85 years with active or convalescent COVID-19.

The DNA reads as follows: TGTGCCAGCAGGGGCGGGACTAGCGGGGGATGGACGCAGTATTTT. Translated, this gives CASRGGTSGGWTQYF. The receptor chain draws on TRBV2 and TRBJ2-3, and 14 junction bases match TRBD2. Based on the germline V gene, the CDR1 and CDR2 sequences are SNHLY and FYNNEI. Spanning cysteine to phenylalanine, the CDR3 consists of 15 amino acids. Of all the DNA, just the CDR3 is kept, 45 bases in frame from base 1. Clipping removes 6 bases from V and 9 bases from J, with 8 as the unmatched junction base count.